The 2 T cell receptor beta chains in this list originate from one sample, sequenced in a study of blood T cell repertoires in COVID-19. The data were produced by immunoSEQ multiplex PCR, yet TCRdb's version contains in-frame clones alone and is incomplete. The data show more than 80,000 clones, about 83% seen once. The specimen was peripheral blood. The source of these receptors is a man in his forties or fifties with active COVID-19.

V usage is TRBV19 and J usage is TRBJ2-7; no firm D call. The CDR3 runs to 16 residues. Germline CDR1 reads LNHDA; CDR2 reads SQIVND (reference sequence). V was trimmed by 2 bases and J by 4 bases, leaving 18 bases between them. CDR3 DNA: TGTGCCAGTAGTATATCAGGTGCGTCGGCCTTATACGAGCAGTACTTC. It yields the protein CASSISGASALYEQYF.

The rearrangement joins TRBV7-9 to TRBJ2-1, with D unclear. The CDR3 totals 12 residues. Trimming removed 5 bases from V and 12 bases from J, with 14 bases in between. In germline, CDR1 is SEHNR, CDR2 FQNEAQ (reference sequence). The CDR3: CASSLATLGQFF. CDR3 bases: TGTGCCAGCAGCCTTGCCACTCTTGGGCAGTTCTTC.